This T cell receptor (beta chain) was recorded in a study of blood T cell repertoires in COVID-19. Study context: Material from acute and convalescent COVID-19 was sourced from the United States, Italy and Spain.

TCRdb's table, derived via immunoSEQ multiplex PCR, lists solely in-frame clones and lacks some. The sample records 150,000 to 200,000 clones, about 74% being singletons. This clone is medium-sized in the sample. Specimen: peripheral blood. This sequence was found in a woman aged 80 or over with acute or convalescent COVID-19.

CDR3: CASRTASGNTIYF. CDR3 nucleotide sequence: TGTGCCAGCAGGACAGCCTCTGGAAACACCATATATTTT. The V and J genes are TRBV2 and TRBJ1-3, with D possibly TRBD1 on 5 matching bases. CDR3 length: 13 amino acids. V was trimmed by 6 bases and J by 0 bases, leaving 6 bases between them. Germline CDR1 reads SNHLY; CDR2 reads FYNNEI.